This TCR beta chain was documented in a study of CD8+CD57+ T cells in acquired aplastic anemia. Study at large: On average, sorted CD4+ and CD8+ cells gave about 3.1 ug of DNA.

Flow cytometry had shown expanded CD8+CD57+ cells in the patients chosen for sequencing. A severe acquired aplastic anemia diagnosis applied to all patients. Germline V gene data show CDR1 as KGHDR and CDR2 as SFDVKD. The CDR3 covers 15 residues. The germline V and J ends were trimmed by 4 bases and 5 bases, with 14 bases remaining between them. Investigators profiled TCR beta VDJ and CDR3 from genomic DNA template. TCRdb processed the reads anew with MiXCR; each CDR3 protein has one entry. The sample lists fewer than 200,000 distinct CDR3 sequences, about 45% occurring once. The rearrangement uses TRBV24-1 and TRBJ1-5, with D tentatively TRBD1 (6 bases). The specimen sequenced was sorted CD4+, CD8+, or CD8+CD57+ T cells (not recorded which) from PBMCs. The TCR originated in a human donor with aplastic anemia. The DNA of the CDR3 is TGTGCCACCAGTGACCCGAGGACAGCGGATCAGCCCCAGCATTTT. Translated: CATSDPRTADQPQHF.